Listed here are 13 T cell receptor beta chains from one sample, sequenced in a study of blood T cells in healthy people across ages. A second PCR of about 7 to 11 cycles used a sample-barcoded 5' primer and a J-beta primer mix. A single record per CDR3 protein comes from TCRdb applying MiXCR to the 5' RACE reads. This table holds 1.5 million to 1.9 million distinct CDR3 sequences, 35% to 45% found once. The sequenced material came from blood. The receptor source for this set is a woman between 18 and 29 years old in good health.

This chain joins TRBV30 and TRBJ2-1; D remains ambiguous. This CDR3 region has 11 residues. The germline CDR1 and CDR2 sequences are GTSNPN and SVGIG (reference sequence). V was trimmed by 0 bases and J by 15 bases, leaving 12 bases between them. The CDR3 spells CAWSVGPLAFF. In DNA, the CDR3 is TGTGCCTGGAGTGTCGGACCCCTCGCGTTCTTC.

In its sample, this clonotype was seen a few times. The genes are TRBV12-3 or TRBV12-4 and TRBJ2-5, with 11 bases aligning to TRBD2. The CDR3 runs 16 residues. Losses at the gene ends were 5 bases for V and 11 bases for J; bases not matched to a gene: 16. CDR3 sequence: CASSPLAGGPYNEQYF. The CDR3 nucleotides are TGTGCCAGCAGTCCCCTAGCGGGGGGACCTTACAATGAGCAGTACTTC.

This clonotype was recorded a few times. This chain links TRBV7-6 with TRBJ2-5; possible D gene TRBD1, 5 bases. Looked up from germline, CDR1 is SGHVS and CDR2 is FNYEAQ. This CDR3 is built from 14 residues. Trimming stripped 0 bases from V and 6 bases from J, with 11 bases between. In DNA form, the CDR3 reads TGTGCCAGCAGCTTAGCGGGGCCAAAAAAGACCCAGTACTTC. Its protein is CASSLAGPKKTQYF. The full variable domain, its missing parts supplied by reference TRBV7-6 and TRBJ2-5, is GAGVSQSPRYKVTKRGQDVALRCDPISGHVSLYWYRQALGQGPEFLTYFNYEAQQDKSGLPNDRFSAERPEGSISTLTIQRTEQRDSAMYRCASSLAGPKKTQYFGPGTRLLVL.

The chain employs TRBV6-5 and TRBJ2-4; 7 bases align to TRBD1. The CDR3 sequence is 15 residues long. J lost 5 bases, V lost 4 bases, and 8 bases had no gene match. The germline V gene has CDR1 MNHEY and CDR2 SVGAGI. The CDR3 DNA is TGTGCCAGCAGTTTATCAGGGGGTACCCAAAACATTCAGTACTTC. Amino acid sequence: CASSLSGGTQNIQYF.

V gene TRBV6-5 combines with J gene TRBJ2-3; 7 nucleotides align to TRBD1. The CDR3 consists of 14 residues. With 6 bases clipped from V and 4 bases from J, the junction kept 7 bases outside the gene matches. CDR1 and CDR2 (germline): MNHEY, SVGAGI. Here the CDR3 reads CASRETGAADTQYF. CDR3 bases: TGTGCCAGCAGGGAAACAGGGGCGGCAGATACGCAGTATTTT.

The CDR3 spells CASSPLGGLAGAYNEQYF. CDR3 sequence (DNA): TGTGCCAGCAGTCCCCTTGGCGGCCTAGCGGGCGCCTACAATGAGCAGTACTTC. The chain joins TRBV12-3 or TRBV12-4 to TRBJ2-5; the match to TRBD2 covers 8 bases. V lost 5 bases to trimming and J lost 11 bases; unmatched junction nucleotides: 25. The CDR3 is made up of 18 amino acids.

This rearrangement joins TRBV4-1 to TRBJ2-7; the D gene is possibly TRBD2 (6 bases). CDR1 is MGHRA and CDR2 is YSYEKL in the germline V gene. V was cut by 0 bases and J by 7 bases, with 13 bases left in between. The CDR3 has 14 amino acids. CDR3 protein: CASSQDFQGGEQYF. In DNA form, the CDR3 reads TGCGCCAGCAGCCAAGATTTCCAGGGAGGTGAGCAGTACTTC.

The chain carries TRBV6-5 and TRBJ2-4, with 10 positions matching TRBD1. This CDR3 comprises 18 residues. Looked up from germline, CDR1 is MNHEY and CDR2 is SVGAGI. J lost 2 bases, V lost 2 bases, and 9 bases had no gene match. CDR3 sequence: CASSYDSDRGLTKNIQYF. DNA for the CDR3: TGTGCCAGCAGTTACGACTCTGACAGGGGGCTGACCAAAAACATTCAGTACTTC.

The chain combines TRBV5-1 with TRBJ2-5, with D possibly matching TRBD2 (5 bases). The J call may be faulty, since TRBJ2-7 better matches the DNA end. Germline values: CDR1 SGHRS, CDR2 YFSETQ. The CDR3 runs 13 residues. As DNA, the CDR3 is TGCGCCAGCAGCGTGAAGGAGGAAGACGAGCAGTACTTC. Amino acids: CASSVKEEDEQYF.

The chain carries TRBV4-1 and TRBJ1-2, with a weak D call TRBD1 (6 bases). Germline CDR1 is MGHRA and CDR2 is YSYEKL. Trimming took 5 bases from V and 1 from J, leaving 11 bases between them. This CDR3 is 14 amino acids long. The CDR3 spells CASSTGGHNYGYTF. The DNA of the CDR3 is TGCGCCAGCAGCACCGGGGGACATAACTATGGCTACACCTTC.

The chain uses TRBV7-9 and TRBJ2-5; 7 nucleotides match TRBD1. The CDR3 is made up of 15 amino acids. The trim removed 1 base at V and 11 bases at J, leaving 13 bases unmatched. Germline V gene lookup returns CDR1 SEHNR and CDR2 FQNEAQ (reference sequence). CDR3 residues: CASSLGGQTSDEQYF. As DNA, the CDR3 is TGTGCCAGCAGCTTAGGGGGACAGACCTCGGATGAGCAGTACTTC.

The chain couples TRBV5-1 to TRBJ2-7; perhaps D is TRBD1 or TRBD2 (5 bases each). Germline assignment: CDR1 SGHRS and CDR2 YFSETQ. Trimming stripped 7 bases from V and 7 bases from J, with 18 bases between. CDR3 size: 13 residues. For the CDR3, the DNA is TGCGCCAGCCGCTGGAGGCAGGGCAATGAGCAGTACTTC. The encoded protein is CASRWRQGNEQYF.

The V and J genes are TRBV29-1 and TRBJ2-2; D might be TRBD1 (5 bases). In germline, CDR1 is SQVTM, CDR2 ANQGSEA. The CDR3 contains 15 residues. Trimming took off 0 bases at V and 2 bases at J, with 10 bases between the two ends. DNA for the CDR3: TGCAGCGTTGAAGATCAAGACAGAAACACCGGGGAGCTGTTTTTT. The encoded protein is CSVEDQDRNTGELFF.